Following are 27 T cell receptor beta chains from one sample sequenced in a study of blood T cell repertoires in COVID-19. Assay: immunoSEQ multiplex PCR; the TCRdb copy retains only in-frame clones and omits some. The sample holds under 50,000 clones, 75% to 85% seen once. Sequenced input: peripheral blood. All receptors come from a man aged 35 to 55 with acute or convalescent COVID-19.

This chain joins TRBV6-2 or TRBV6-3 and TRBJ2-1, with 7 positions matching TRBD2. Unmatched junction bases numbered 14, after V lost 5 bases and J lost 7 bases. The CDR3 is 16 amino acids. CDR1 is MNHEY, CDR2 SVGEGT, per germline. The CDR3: CASSTWGRGGRNEQFF. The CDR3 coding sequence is TGTGCCAGCAGTACCTGGGGGAGGGGAGGGAGGAATGAGCAGTTCTTC.

This CDR3 reads CASNPMGEGEQFF. The CDR3 region has the DNA TGCGCCAGCAACCCCATGGGAGAGGGTGAGCAGTTCTTC. The chain recombines TRBV5-1 with TRBJ2-1; possibly TRBD2 for D (5 bases). CDR1 and CDR2 from the germline V gene are SGHRS and YFSETQ. The CDR3 is 13 residues long. Trimming removed 6 bases from V and 9 bases from J, with 16 bases in between.

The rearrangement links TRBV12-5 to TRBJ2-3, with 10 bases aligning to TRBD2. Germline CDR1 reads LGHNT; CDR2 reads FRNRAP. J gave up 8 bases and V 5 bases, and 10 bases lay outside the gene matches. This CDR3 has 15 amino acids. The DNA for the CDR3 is TGTGCTAGTGGTACTAGCGGGGCGGCCGGGGGTACGCAGTATTTT. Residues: CASGTSGAAGGTQYF. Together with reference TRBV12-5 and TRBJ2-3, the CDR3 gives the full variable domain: DARVTQTPRHKVTEMGQEVTMRCQPILGHNTVFWYRQTMMQGLELLAYFRNRAPLDDSGMPKDRFSAEMPDATLATLKIQPSEPRDSAVYFCASGTSGAAGGTQYFGPGTRLTVL.

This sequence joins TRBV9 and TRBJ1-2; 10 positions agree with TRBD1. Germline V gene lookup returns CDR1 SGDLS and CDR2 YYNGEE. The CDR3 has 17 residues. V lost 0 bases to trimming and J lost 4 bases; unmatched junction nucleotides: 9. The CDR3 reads CASSVGPAGQGIYGYTF. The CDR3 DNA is TGTGCCAGCAGCGTAGGCCCTGCGGGACAGGGGATCTATGGCTACACCTTC.

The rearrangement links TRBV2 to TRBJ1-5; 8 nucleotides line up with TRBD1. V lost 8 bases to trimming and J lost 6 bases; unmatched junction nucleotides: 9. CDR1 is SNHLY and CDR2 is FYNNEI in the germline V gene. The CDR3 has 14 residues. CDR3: CASEKQGEFQPQHF. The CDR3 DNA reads TGTGCCAGCGAAAAACAGGGGGAGTTTCAGCCCCAGCATTTT.

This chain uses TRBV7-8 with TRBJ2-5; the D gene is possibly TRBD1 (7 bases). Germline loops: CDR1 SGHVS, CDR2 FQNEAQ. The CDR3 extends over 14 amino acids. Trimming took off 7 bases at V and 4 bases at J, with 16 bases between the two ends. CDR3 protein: CASTQGGLRETQYF. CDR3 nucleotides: TGTGCCAGCACCCAGGGGGGTTTGCGAGAGACCCAGTACTTC. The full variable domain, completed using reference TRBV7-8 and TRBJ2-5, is GAGVSQSPRYKVAKRGQDVALRCDPISGHVSLFWYQQALGQGPEFLTYFQNEAQLDKSGLPSDRFFAERPEGSVSTLKIQRTQQEDSAVYLCASTQGGLRETQYFGPGTRLLVL.

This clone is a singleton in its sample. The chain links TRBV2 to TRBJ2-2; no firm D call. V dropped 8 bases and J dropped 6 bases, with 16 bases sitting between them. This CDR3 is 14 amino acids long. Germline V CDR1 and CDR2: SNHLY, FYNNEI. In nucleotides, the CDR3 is TGTGCCAGCCTCCTACTTGGCGGATCCGGGGAGCTGTTTTTT. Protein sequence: CASLLLGGSGELFF.

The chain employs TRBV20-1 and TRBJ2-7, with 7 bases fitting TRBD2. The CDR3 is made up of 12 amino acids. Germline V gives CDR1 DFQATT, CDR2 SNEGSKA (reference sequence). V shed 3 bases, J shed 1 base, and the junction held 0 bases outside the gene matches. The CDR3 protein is CSASSGSYEQYF. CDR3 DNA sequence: TGCAGTGCTAGTAGCGGGTCCTACGAGCAGTACTTC.

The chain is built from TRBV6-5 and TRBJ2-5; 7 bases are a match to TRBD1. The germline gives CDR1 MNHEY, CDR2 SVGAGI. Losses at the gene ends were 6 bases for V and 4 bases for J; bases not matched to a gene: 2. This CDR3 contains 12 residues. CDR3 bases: TGTGCCAGCAGGCGACAGGGAGAGACCCAGTACTTC. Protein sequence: CASRRQGETQYF.

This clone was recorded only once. This chain's CDR3 is CASETGGLNQPQHF. CDR3 coding DNA: TGTGCCAGTGAAACAGGGGGCCTCAATCAGCCCCAGCATTTT. This chain joins TRBV19 and TRBJ1-5; 9 bases agree with TRBD1. Germline CDR1 is LNHDA and CDR2 is SQIVND (reference sequence). V lost 8 bases to trimming and J lost 3 bases; unmatched junction nucleotides: 5. The CDR3 has 14 amino acids.

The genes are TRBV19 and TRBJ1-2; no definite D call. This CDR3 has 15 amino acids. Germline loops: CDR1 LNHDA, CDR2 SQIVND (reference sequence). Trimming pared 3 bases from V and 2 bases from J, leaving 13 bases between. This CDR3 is CASSMNLLPNYGYTF. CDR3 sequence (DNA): TGTGCCAGTAGTATGAACTTGCTCCCCAACTATGGCTACACCTTC.

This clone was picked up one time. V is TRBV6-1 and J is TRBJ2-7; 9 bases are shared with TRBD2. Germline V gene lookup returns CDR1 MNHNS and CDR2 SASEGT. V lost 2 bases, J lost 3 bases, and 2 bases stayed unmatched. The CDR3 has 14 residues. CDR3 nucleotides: TGTGCCAGCAGTGAACAAGCGGGGGGCTACGAGCAGTACTTC. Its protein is CASSEQAGGYEQYF.

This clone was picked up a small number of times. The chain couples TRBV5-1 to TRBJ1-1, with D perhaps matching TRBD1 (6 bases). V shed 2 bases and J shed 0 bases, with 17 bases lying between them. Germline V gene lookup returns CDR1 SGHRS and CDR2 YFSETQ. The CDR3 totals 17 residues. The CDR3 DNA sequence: TGCGCCAGCAGCTTACAACTCGGGACAATCATGAACACTGAAGCTTTCTTT. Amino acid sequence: CASSLQLGTIMNTEAFF.

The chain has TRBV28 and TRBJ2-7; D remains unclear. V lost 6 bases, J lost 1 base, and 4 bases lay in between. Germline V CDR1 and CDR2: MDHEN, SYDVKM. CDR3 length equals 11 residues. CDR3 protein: CASRSSYEQYF. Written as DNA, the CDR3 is TGTGCCAGCAGATCGTCCTACGAGCAGTACTTC.

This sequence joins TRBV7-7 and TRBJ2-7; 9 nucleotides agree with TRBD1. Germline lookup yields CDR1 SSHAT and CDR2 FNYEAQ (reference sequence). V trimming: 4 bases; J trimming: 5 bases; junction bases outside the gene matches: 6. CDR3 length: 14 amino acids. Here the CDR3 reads CASSSGTGLHEQYF. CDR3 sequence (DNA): TGTGCCAGCAGCTCCGGGACAGGGTTGCACGAGCAGTACTTC.

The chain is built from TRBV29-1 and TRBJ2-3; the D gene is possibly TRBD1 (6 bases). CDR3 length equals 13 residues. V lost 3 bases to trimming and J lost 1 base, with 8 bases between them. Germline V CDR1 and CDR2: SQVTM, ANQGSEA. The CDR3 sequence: CSVDRGGTDTQYF. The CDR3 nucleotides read TGCAGCGTTGACAGGGGCGGCACAGATACGCAGTATTTT.

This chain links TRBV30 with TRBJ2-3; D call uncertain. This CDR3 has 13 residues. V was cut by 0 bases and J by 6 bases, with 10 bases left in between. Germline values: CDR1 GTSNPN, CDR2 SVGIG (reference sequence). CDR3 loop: CAWSVSGWDTQYF. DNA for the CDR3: TGTGCCTGGAGTGTGTCCGGGTGGGATACGCAGTATTTT.

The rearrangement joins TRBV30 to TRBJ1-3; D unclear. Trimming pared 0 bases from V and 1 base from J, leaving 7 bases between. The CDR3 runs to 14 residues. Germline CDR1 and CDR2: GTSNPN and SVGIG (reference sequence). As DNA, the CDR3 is TGTGCCTGGAGTGTGTCAGGATCTGGAAACACCATATATTTT. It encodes CAWSVSGSGNTIYF.

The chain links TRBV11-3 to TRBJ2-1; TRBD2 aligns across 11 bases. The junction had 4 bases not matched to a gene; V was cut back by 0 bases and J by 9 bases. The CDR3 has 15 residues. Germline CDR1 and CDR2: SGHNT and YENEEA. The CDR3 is CASSLDFGTSGEQFF. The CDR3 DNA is TGTGCCAGCAGCTTAGATTTTGGGACTAGCGGTGAGCAGTTCTTC. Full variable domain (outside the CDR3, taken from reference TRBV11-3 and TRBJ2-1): EAGVVQSPRYKIIEKKQPVAFWCNPISGHNTLYWYLQNLGQGPELLIRYENEEAVDDSQLPKDRFSAERLKGVDSTLKIQPAELGDSAVYLCASSLDFGTSGEQFFGPGTRLTVL.

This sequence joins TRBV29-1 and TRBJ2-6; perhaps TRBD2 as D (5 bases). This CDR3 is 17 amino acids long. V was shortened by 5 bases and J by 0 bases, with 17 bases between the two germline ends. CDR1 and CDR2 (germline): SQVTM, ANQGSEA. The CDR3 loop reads CSVPGLGGYSGANVLTF. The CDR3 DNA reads TGCAGCGTTCCGGGATTAGGTGGCTACTCTGGGGCCAACGTCCTGACTTTC.

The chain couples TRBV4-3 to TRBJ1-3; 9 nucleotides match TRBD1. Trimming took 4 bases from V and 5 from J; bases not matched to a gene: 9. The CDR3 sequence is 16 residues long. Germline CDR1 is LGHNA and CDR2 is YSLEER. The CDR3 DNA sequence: TGCGCCAGCAGCCTAGGACAGGGGTACGGAAGAAACACCATATATTTT. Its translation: CASSLGQGYGRNTIYF.

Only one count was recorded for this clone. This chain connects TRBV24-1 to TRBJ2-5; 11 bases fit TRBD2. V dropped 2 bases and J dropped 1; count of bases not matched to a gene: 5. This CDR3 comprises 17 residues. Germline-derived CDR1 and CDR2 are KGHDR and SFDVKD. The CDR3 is CATSDWRLAGTQETQYF. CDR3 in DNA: TGTGCCACCAGTGATTGGAGACTAGCGGGGACCCAAGAGACCCAGTACTTC.

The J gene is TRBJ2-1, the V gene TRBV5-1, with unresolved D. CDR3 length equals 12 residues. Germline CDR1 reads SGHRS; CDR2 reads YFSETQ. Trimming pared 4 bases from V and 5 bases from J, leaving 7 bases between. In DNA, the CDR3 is TGCGCCAGCAGCCTAAACGACAATGAGCAGTTCTTC. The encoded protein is CASSLNDNEQFF.

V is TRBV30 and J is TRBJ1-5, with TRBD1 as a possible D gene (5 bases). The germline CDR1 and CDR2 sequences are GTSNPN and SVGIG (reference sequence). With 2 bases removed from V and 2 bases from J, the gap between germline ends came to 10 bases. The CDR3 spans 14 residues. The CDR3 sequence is CAWSRGGGNQPQHF. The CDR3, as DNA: TGTGCCTGGAGTCGTGGGGGGGGCAATCAGCCCCAGCATTTT.

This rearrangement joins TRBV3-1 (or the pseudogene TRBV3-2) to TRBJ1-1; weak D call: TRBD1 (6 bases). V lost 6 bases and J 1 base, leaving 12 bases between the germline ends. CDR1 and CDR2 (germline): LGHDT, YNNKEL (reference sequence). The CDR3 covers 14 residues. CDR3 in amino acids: CASSHGGRNTEAFF. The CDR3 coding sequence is TGTGCCAGCAGTCATGGGGGCAGGAACACTGAAGCTTTCTTT.

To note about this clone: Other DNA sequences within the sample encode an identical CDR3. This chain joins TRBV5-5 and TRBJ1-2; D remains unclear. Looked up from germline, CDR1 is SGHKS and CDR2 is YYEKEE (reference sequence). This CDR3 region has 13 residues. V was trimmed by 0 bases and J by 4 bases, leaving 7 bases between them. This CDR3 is CASSLESSYGYTF. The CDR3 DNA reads TGTGCCAGCAGCTTGGAATCTAGCTATGGCTACACCTTC.

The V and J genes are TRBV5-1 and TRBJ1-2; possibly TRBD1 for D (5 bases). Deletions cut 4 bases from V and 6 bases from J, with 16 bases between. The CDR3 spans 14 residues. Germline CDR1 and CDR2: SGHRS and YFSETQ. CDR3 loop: CASSVNQGEDGYTF. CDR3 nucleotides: TGCGCCAGCAGCGTAAACCAGGGTGAGGATGGCTACACCTTC.